One sample yielded the 20 T cell receptor beta chains listed below, sequenced in a study of cytotoxic CD8 clonotypes in ibrutinib-treated CLL. The repertoire was sequenced with immunoSEQ multiplex PCR; TCRdb's copy has only in-frame clones and lacks some. The sample has some 92,000 clones; 77% are singletons. The source material was PBMCs, sampled after 24 months of ibrutinib treatment. These receptors all stem from a human donor with chronic lymphocytic leukemia.

CDR3 DNA: TGTGCCAGCAGCTTGGTCGGGACGGATGGCTACACCTTC. Translating it yields CASSLVGTDGYTF. V usage is TRBV5-4 and J usage is TRBJ1-2; D might be TRBD1 (5 bases). Looked up from germline, CDR1 is SGHNT and CDR2 is YYREEE (reference sequence). V was cut by 0 bases and J by 6 bases, with 9 bases left in between. This CDR3 has 13 residues.

This chain joins TRBV6-4 and TRBJ2-1, with 12 bases fitting TRBD2. V lost 4 bases to trimming and J lost 10 bases; unmatched junction nucleotides: 8. Germline assignment: CDR1 MRHNA and CDR2 SNTAGT. There are 15 residues in the CDR3. The CDR3 region has the DNA TGTGCCAGCAGTGCCCATCGACTAGCGGGAGAGGAGCAGTTCTTC. It is translated as CASSAHRLAGEEQFF.

J is TRBJ1-4 and V is TRBV5-5; D is possibly TRBD1 (6 bases). The length of the CDR3 is 18 residues. Germline assignment: CDR1 SGHKS and CDR2 YYEKEE (reference sequence). V lost 0 bases and J 0 bases, leaving 15 bases between the germline ends. CDR3 residues: CASSLAASRGATNEKLFF. CDR3 nucleotide sequence: TGTGCCAGCAGCTTGGCCGCTAGCAGGGGAGCAACTAATGAAAAACTGTTTTTT.

The gene calls are TRBV28 and TRBJ2-7, with D perhaps TRBD1 or TRBD2 (6 bases each). This CDR3 contains 15 residues. In germline, CDR1 is MDHEN, CDR2 SYDVKM. V shed 4 bases and J shed 3 bases, with 16 bases lying between them. The CDR3: CASSSHWGANYEQYF. In DNA form, the CDR3 reads TGTGCCAGCAGTTCCCATTGGGGGGCGAACTACGAGCAGTACTTC.

This rearrangement joins TRBV11-2 to TRBJ2-3; D is uncertain. V lost 0 bases to trimming and J lost 7 bases, with 14 bases between them. The CDR3 loop spans 15 amino acids. Germline CDR1 and CDR2: SGHAT and FQNNGV. The CDR3 is CASSLDPNLSNTQYF. CDR3 in DNA: TGTGCCAGCAGCTTAGATCCCAACCTGTCTAATACGCAGTATTTT.

The rearrangement joins TRBV7-9 to TRBJ2-7, with 12 positions matching TRBD2. The germline CDR1 and CDR2 sequences are SEHNR and FQNEAQ (reference sequence). V shed 2 bases, J shed 1 base, and the junction held 3 bases outside the gene matches. This CDR3 is 16 amino acids long. CDR3 sequence (DNA): TGTGCCAGCAGCTTAACCCTAGCGGGAGGGTCCTACGAGCAGTACTTC. Translated, it gives CASSLTLAGGSYEQYF.

The chain uses TRBV11-1 and TRBJ2-5; TRBD1 matches at 11 bases. Germline-derived CDR1 and CDR2 are SGHAT and FQDESV (reference sequence). Germline trimming cut 5 bases from V and 5 bases from J; bases unmatched to any gene: 13. This CDR3 has 17 residues. CDR3 in DNA: TGTGCCAGCAGCCGAGGAACCGGGACAGGGGGAATGGAGACCCAGTACTTC. As protein: CASSRGTGTGGMETQYF.

This chain connects TRBV30 to TRBJ1-5; D is uncertain. Germline V gene sequence: CDR1 GTSNPN, CDR2 SVGIG (reference sequence). The CDR3 covers 13 residues. Trimming left V 0 bases short and J 5 bases short, with 8 bases between. The CDR3 protein is CAWSVREDQPQHF. For the CDR3, the DNA is TGTGCCTGGAGTGTAAGGGAAGATCAGCCCCAGCATTTT.

CDR3 protein: CASINSGRVSNEQFF. The CDR3 coding sequence is TGTGCCAGCATCAATAGCGGGAGGGTTAGCAATGAGCAGTTCTTC. The chain joins TRBV27 to TRBJ2-1; 11 bases fit TRBD2. The V and J ends lost 7 bases and 6 bases, in that order; junction bases with no gene match: 8. The CDR3 contains 15 residues. Germline V gene lookup returns CDR1 MNHEY and CDR2 SMNVEV (reference sequence).

The chain is built from TRBV7-8 and TRBJ2-1, with no clear D. Looked up from germline, CDR1 is SGHVS and CDR2 is FQNEAQ. The germline V and J ends were trimmed by 6 bases and 10 bases, with 22 bases remaining between them. This CDR3 region has 15 residues. The CDR3 region is CASSPDEVQAKEQFF. As DNA, the CDR3 is TGTGCCAGCAGTCCAGACGAGGTCCAAGCCAAAGAGCAGTTCTTC.

V is TRBV11-2 and J is TRBJ2-7; 11 nucleotides match TRBD1. The CDR3 is made up of 14 amino acids. With V trimmed by 6 bases and J by 3 bases, 4 bases remained unmatched. Germline V gene data show CDR1 as SGHAT and CDR2 as FQNNGV. CDR3 amino acids: CASSVDRGLYEQYF. The CDR3 bases are TGTGCCAGCAGTGTGGACAGGGGGCTCTACGAGCAGTACTTC.

Turning to this clone: Other nucleotide sequences in the sample specify the same CDR3. This sequence joins TRBV20-1 and TRBJ2-5; D is unresolved. This CDR3 comprises 10 residues. Deletions cut 2 bases from V and 3 bases from J, with 1 base between. The germline V gene has CDR1 DFQATT and CDR2 SNEGSKA (reference sequence). The CDR3 sequence is CSARKETQYF. The CDR3 DNA sequence: TGCAGTGCTAGAAAAGAGACCCAGTACTTC.

This rearrangement joins TRBV6-5 to TRBJ1-3; a weak D match, TRBD1 (6 bases). V was clipped by 2 bases and J by 0 bases, with 8 bases between them. The CDR3 covers 15 residues. CDR1 MNHEY and CDR2 SVGAGI come from the germline V gene. This CDR3 reads CASSYDRFSGNTIYF. In DNA form, the CDR3 reads TGTGCCAGCAGTTACGACAGGTTCTCTGGAAACACCATATATTTT.

The CDR3 loop reads CASSLGAGGYNEQFF. The CDR3 DNA follows: TGTGCCAGCAGCCTGGGGGCGGGAGGCTACAATGAGCAGTTCTTC. The chain is built from TRBV6-1 and TRBJ2-1, with 8 bases matching TRBD2. This CDR3 region has 15 residues. Germline CDR1 MNHNS, CDR2 SASEGT. Losses at the gene ends were 6 bases for V and 3 bases for J; bases not matched to a gene: 7.

The chain has TRBV7-9 and TRBJ2-2; D might be TRBD2 (5 bases). Trimming shortened V by 11 bases and J by 4 bases, and 8 bases separated the two germline ends. Germline V gene data show CDR1 as SEHNR and CDR2 as FQNEAQ (reference sequence). This CDR3 spans 11 amino acids. Written as DNA, the CDR3 is TGTGCCTCCGGAGGCACCGGGGAGCTGTTTTTT. Translating gives CASGGTGELFF.

A few counts support this clone. V gene TRBV11-3 combines with J gene TRBJ1-3; D gene uncertain. V lost 5 bases and J lost 7, with 21 bases in between. The CDR3 is made up of 16 amino acids. The V gene's germline CDR1 is SGHNT and CDR2 YENEEA. This CDR3 is CASSVGRPTLSNTIYF. The DNA of the CDR3 is TGTGCCAGCAGCGTGGGGAGACCGACTCTGAGTAACACCATATATTTT.

The chain links TRBV9 to TRBJ1-1; unclear D gene. The CDR3 length is 15 residues. Per germline, CDR1 SGDLS and CDR2 YYNGEE. V was cut by 0 bases and J by 0 bases, with 9 bases left in between. This chain's CDR3 is CASSVVAAMNTEAFF. DNA of the CDR3: TGTGCCAGCAGCGTAGTTGCAGCAATGAACACTGAAGCTTTCTTT.

The CDR3 region has the DNA TGTGCCAGCAGCTCCGGACTAGCGGCCTACAATGAGCAGTTCTTC. This sequence encodes CASSSGLAAYNEQFF. This rearrangement joins TRBV7-6 to TRBJ2-1; 10 bases agree with TRBD2. Germline V gene sequence: CDR1 SGHVS, CDR2 FNYEAQ. This CDR3 is built from 15 residues. V lost 4 bases to trimming and J lost 2 bases; unmatched junction nucleotides: 2.

This clone was picked up one time. The rearrangement links TRBV18 to TRBJ1-2, with D perhaps matching TRBD1 (5 bases). Germline loops: CDR1 KGHSH, CDR2 LQKENI. V dropped 5 bases and J dropped 0 bases, with 7 bases sitting between them. This CDR3 is built from 13 residues. The CDR3 DNA sequence: TGTGCCAGCTCAGAGGGGACTAACTATGGCTACACCTTC. Translation: CASSEGTNYGYTF.

V gene TRBV19 combines with J gene TRBJ1-2; D call uncertain. The CDR3 has 11 amino acids. Trimming stripped 5 bases from V and 4 bases from J, with 5 bases between. The germline CDR1 and CDR2 sequences are LNHDA and SQIVND (reference sequence). The CDR3 here is CASSWSYGYTF. DNA of the CDR3: TGTGCCAGTAGTTGGTCCTATGGCTACACCTTC.